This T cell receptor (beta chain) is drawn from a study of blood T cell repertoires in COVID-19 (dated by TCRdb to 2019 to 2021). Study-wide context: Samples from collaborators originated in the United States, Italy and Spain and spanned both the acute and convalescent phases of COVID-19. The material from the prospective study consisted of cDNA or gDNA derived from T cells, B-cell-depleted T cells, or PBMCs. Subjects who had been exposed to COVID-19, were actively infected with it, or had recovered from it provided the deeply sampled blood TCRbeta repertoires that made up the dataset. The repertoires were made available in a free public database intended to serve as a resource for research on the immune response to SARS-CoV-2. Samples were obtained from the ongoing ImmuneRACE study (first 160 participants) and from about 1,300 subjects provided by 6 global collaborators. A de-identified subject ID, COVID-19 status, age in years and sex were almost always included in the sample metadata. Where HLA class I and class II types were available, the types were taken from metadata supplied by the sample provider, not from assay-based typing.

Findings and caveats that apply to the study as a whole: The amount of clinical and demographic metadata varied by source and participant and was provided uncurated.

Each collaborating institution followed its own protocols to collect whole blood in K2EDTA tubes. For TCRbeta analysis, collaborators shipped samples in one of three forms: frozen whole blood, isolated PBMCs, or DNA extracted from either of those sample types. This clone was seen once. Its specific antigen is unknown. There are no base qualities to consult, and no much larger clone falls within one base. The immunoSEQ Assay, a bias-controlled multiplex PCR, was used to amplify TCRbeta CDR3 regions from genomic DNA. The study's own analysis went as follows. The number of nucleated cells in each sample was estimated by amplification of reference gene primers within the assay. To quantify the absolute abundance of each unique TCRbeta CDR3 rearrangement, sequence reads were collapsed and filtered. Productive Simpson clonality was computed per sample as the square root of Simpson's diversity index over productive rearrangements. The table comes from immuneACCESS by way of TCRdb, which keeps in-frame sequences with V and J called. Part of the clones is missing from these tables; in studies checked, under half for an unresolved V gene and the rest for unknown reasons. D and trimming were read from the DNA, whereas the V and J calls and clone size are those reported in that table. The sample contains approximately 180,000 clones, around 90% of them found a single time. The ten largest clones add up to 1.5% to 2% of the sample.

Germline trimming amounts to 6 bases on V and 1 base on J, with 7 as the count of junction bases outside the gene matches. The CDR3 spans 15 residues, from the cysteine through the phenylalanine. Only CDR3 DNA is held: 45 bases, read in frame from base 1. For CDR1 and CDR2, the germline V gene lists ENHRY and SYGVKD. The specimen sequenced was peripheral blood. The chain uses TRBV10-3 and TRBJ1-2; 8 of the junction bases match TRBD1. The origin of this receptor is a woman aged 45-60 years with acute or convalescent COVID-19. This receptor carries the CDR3 CAISNPGQDNYGYTF. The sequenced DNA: TGTGCCATCAGCAACCCGGGACAGGATAACTATGGCTACACCTTC.